This T cell receptor (beta chain) was sequenced during a study of CD8 T cells in ankylosing spondylitis. Regarding the study as a whole: Reports say disease-linked clones showed up significantly more in matched ankylosing spondylitis synovial fluid.

This clonotype was counted only a few times. Its antigen is not known. MiXCR, run by TCRdb on the 5' RACE reads, gives a single entry per CDR3 protein. Of roughly 250,000 distinct CDR3 sequences in the sample, about 10% were seen once. This CDR3 is built from 14 residues. CDR1 is MNHEY and CDR2 is SMNVEV in the germline V gene (reference sequence). V gave up 3 bases and J gave up 1 base, with 7 bases separating them. The source is a male donor with ankylosing spondylitis or in good health (not recorded which). The specimen sequenced was blood, either unsorted or a sorted T cell fraction (not recorded which). This chain uses TRBV27 with TRBJ2-1; perhaps TRBD1 as D (5 bases). CDR3 bases: TGTGCCAGCAGTTTTACAGGATCCTACAATGAGCAGTTCTTC. Amino acids: CASSFTGSYNEQFF.